The 32 T cell receptor beta chains listed next were all sequenced from one sample in a study of shared clonotypes between healthy human individuals. The table came from immunoSEQ multiplex PCR; TCRdb's copy has only in-frame clones and leaves some out. The sample lists 1.4 million or so clones, approximately 98.5% occurring once. Sequenced sample: naive CD4+ T cells sorted from blood. Indicated subset: CD45RA+ positively selected. The receptors here all came from a man aged 25-45 years in good health.

The chain joins TRBV7-9 to TRBJ1-1; D might be TRBD1 (6 bases). V was pared by 5 bases and J by 1 base, with 11 bases between. The CDR3 runs to 14 residues. CDR1 is SEHNR and CDR2 is FQNEAQ in the germline V gene (reference sequence). CDR3 loop: CASSDRDKNTEAFF. CDR3 sequence (DNA): TGTGCCAGCAGCGACCGGGACAAGAACACTGAAGCTTTCTTT.

The rearrangement joins TRBV28 to TRBJ2-7; tentatively, D is TRBD2 (6 bases). From germline, CDR1 is MDHEN and CDR2 SYDVKM. The V end lost 3 bases, the J end lost 3 bases, and 18 bases lay between the germline ends. There are 16 residues in the CDR3. Here the CDR3 DNA reads TGTGCCAGCAGTTTTACCCCCGGGTCGGGGGTCTACGAGCAGTACTTC. Its translation is CASSFTPGSGVYEQYF.

This clone was counted a single time. This chain joins TRBV19 and TRBJ2-7; D possibly corresponds to TRBD2 (6 bases). The ends were cut back, 4 bases at V and 7 bases at J, with 17 bases in the middle. This CDR3 comprises 14 residues. The germline gives CDR1 LNHDA, CDR2 SQIVND (reference sequence). In DNA, the CDR3 is TGTGCCAGTAGTAGGCTAGCGTCCAACCGGGAGCAGTACTTC. This encodes CASSRLASNREQYF.

CDR3 bases: TGTGCCAGCAGTTCCAACCGGGACAGGGTGTTGTATGGCTACACCTTC. This translates into CASSSNRDRVLYGYTF. The chain combines TRBV6-5 with TRBJ1-2, with TRBD1 matching over 9 bases. V was clipped by 4 bases and J by 5 bases; unmatched bases: 11. The CDR3 spans 16 residues. CDR1 is MNHEY, CDR2 SVGAGI, per germline.

The genes are TRBV7-2 and TRBJ2-5; either TRBD1 or TRBD2 may fit D (5 bases each). Germline V gene lookup returns CDR1 SGHTA and CDR2 FQGNSA. The CDR3 totals 16 residues. V was clipped by 3 bases and J by 1 base, with 15 bases between them. For the CDR3, the DNA is TGTGCCAGCAGCTTTTTTCTTTGGGGGTCCCAAGAGACCCAGTACTTC. This sequence encodes CASSFFLWGSQETQYF.

As for this clone: Other DNA sequences in the same sample also yield this CDR3. CDR3 DNA sequence: TGCGCCAGCAGCTTAGGGCTAACTCAAGAGACCCAGTACTTC. Translation: CASSLGLTQETQYF. The chain joins TRBV5-1 to TRBJ2-5; D is undetermined. Germline loops: CDR1 SGHRS, CDR2 YFSETQ. This CDR3 comprises 14 residues. Trimming cost V 2 bases and J 2 bases, with 10 bases left between them.

CDR3 sequence (DNA): TGTGCCAGCAGCCGTGGGGGCGAACCCTTTTTGGACAATGAGCAGTTCTTC. Its translation is CASSRGGEPFLDNEQFF. The chain combines TRBV11-2 with TRBJ2-1, with D maybe TRBD1 (6 bases). Germline V gene lookup returns CDR1 SGHAT and CDR2 FQNNGV. The ends were cut back, 5 bases at V and 5 bases at J, with 22 bases in the middle. The CDR3 runs to 17 residues.

This CDR3 is CASSAWRPGEDEQFF. Written as DNA, the CDR3 is TGTGCCAGCAGTGCATGGAGGCCGGGGGAGGATGAGCAGTTCTTC. V and J are TRBV2 and TRBJ2-1; weak D call: TRBD2 (6 bases). The germline gives CDR1 SNHLY, CDR2 FYNNEI. Trimming cost V 4 bases and J 8 bases, with 18 bases left between them. The CDR3 runs to 15 residues.

This clone occurred once. J is TRBJ2-3 and V is TRBV7-6, with D possibly matching TRBD2 (7 bases). V was shortened by 2 bases and J by 1 base, with 16 bases between the two germline ends. This CDR3 contains 17 residues. The V gene's germline CDR1 is SGHVS and CDR2 FNYEAQ. For the CDR3, the DNA is TGTGCCAGCAGCTTAAACTCACCGGGGGGCGGCACAGATACGCAGTATTTT. This gives the protein CASSLNSPGGGTDTQYF.

This clone was observed a single time. Other nucleotide sequences in the sample specify the same CDR3. The chain joins TRBV5-1 to TRBJ1-2, with 9 bases matching TRBD1. Germline-derived CDR1 and CDR2 are SGHRS and YFSETQ. Trimming took 5 bases from V and 5 from J; bases not matched to a gene: 4. There are 13 residues in the CDR3. CDR3 loop: CASSRDRVYGYTF. Here the CDR3 DNA reads TGCGCCAGCAGTAGGGACAGGGTATATGGCTACACCTTC.

This clone came up a few times. At one end, the junction sequence differs from germline, possibly due to a read error. V gene TRBV20-1 combines with J gene TRBJ1-2; D is uncertain. CDR1 and CDR2 (germline): DFQATT, SNEGSKA (reference sequence). This CDR3 has 8 amino acids. The CDR3 sequence: CSAGDYTF. The CDR3 nucleotides are TGCAGTGCTGGAGACTACACCTTC.

With regard to this clone: The sample has other DNA sequences that encode this CDR3 too. V usage is TRBV7-9 and J usage is TRBJ2-7; D is perhaps TRBD1 (5 bases). V gave up 2 bases and J gave up 5 bases, with 7 bases separating them. CDR1 is SEHNR and CDR2 is FQNEAQ in the germline V gene (reference sequence). CDR3 length: 12 residues. The CDR3 is CASSLRRDEQYF. As DNA, the CDR3 is TGTGCCAGCAGCTTACGCAGGGACGAGCAGTACTTC.

The chain combines TRBV28 with TRBJ2-7, with TRBD2 matching 10 bases. Germline lookup yields CDR1 MDHEN and CDR2 SYDVKM. This CDR3 spans 15 amino acids. J was trimmed by 4 bases and V by 6 bases; bases with no gene match: 9. Here the CDR3 reads CASSYSSGRGYEQYF. In nucleotides, the CDR3 is TGTGCCAGCAGCTACTCTAGCGGGAGAGGTTACGAGCAGTACTTC.

This rearrangement joins TRBV11-2 to TRBJ1-4; maybe TRBD1 (6 bases). Germline V gives CDR1 SGHAT, CDR2 FQNNGV. V was shortened by 4 bases and J by 0 bases, with 6 bases between the two germline ends. This CDR3 is built from 14 residues. This CDR3 is CASSYRATNEKLFF. CDR3 bases: TGTGCCAGCAGCTACAGGGCAACTAATGAAAAACTGTTTTTT.

The chain carries TRBV5-5 and TRBJ1-2; 8 positions agree with TRBD1. The germline CDR1 and CDR2 sequences are SGHKS and YYEKEE (reference sequence). The V segment lost 4 bases and the J segment 5 bases; nucleotides outside the gene matches: 4. The CDR3 runs 13 residues. DNA of the CDR3: TGTGCCAGCAGCGACAGGGGAGGTTATGGCTACACCTTC. Translating gives CASSDRGGYGYTF.

The chain recombines TRBV7-9 with TRBJ2-3; D perhaps matches TRBD2 (6 bases). Trimming removed 7 bases at V and 2 bases at J, with 19 bases between. This CDR3 is 16 amino acids long. The V gene's germline CDR1 is SEHNR and CDR2 FQNEAQ (reference sequence). The CDR3 sequence is CASNRVGGISTDTQYF. The CDR3 bases are TGTGCCAGCAACCGGGTCGGCGGGATTTCCACAGATACGCAGTATTTT.

This chain joins TRBV28 and TRBJ1-1; TRBD1 might be the D (6 bases). V shed 5 bases and J shed 1 base, with 14 bases lying between them. Germline loops: CDR1 MDHEN, CDR2 SYDVKM. This CDR3 comprises 15 residues. CDR3 protein: CASSPMTGGNTEAFF. The CDR3 DNA follows: TGTGCCAGCAGTCCGATGACAGGCGGGAACACTGAAGCTTTCTTT.

The chain employs TRBV27 and TRBJ2-2; 9 nucleotides agree with TRBD1. This CDR3 comprises 16 residues. With V trimmed by 2 bases and J by 5 bases, 6 bases remained unmatched. Germline CDR1 reads MNHEY; CDR2 reads SMNVEV (reference sequence). Here the CDR3 reads CASSLRDRVYTGELFF. The CDR3 DNA sequence: TGTGCCAGCAGTTTACGGGACAGGGTGTATACCGGGGAGCTGTTTTTT.

On this clone: Other DNA variants within this sample encode the same CDR3. V usage is TRBV9 and J usage is TRBJ2-3; TRBD1 might be the D (5 bases). Germline CDR1 reads SGDLS; CDR2 reads YYNGEE. The CDR3 loop spans 14 amino acids. Trimming took off 0 bases at V and 0 bases at J, with 5 bases between the two ends. DNA of the CDR3: TGTGCCAGCAGCGTAGAGGGGAGCACAGATACGCAGTATTTT. Protein sequence: CASSVEGSTDTQYF. The complete variable domain, with remaining parts taken from reference TRBV9 and TRBJ2-3, reads DSGVTQTPKHLITATGQRVTLRCSPRSGDLSVYWYQQSLDQGLQFLIQYYNGEERAKGNILERFSAQQFPDLHSELNLSSLELGDSALYFCASSVEGSTDTQYFGPGTRLTVL.

V gene TRBV9 combines with J gene TRBJ2-7, with D perhaps TRBD1 or TRBD2 (5 bases each). V gave up 4 bases and J gave up 1 base, with 12 bases separating them. There are 14 residues in the CDR3. Germline V gene lookup returns CDR1 SGDLS and CDR2 YYNGEE. CDR3 DNA sequence: TGTGCCAGCAGCCGACGGGACGTATCCTACGAGCAGTACTTC. Amino acid sequence: CASSRRDVSYEQYF.

The chain joins TRBV7-2 to TRBJ2-3; 12 positions agree with TRBD2. CDR1 and CDR2 from the germline V gene are SGHTA and FQGNSA. The CDR3 covers 19 residues. V gave up 5 bases and J gave up 3 bases; unmatched junction bases: 15. The DNA for the CDR3 is TGTGCCAGCAGCCGCCGAGCGGCTAGCGGGAGGGCCAGGACAGATACGCAGTATTTT. Translating gives CASSRRAASGRARTDTQYF.

This rearrangement joins TRBV5-4 to TRBJ2-1; 8 bases align to TRBD2. V lost 0 bases and J lost 8; bases outside the gene matches: 10. The CDR3 is made up of 16 amino acids. Germline V gene lookup returns CDR1 SGHNT and CDR2 YYREEE (reference sequence). The chain's CDR3 is CASSLAGGGPGDEQFF. The CDR3 DNA is TGTGCCAGCAGCTTGGCCGGGGGGGGCCCCGGGGATGAGCAGTTCTTC.

The V and J genes are TRBV12-5 and TRBJ2-3; 7 bases are shared with TRBD2. Germline loops: CDR1 LGHNT, CDR2 FRNRAP. The J segment lost 1 base and the V segment lost 7 bases, leaving 5 bases of the junction unmatched. The CDR3 consists of 14 residues. DNA of the CDR3: TGTGCTAGTGTCGGCGGGGGACGCACAGATACGCAGTATTTT. Its translation: CASVGGGRTDTQYF.

This clone was observed once. The chain couples TRBV14 to TRBJ2-3; 13 bases are shared with TRBD2. The germline V gene encodes CDR1 SGHDN and CDR2 FVKESK. CDR3 length: 17 amino acids. V lost 6 bases, J lost 5 bases, and 11 bases stayed unmatched. The CDR3 loop reads CASRPLGLAGVLDTQYF. CDR3 sequence (DNA): TGTGCCAGCAGACCGCTAGGACTAGCGGGAGTCCTAGATACGCAGTATTTT.

This rearrangement joins TRBV27 to TRBJ1-5; 7 nucleotides align to TRBD1. Germline loops: CDR1 MNHEY, CDR2 SMNVEV (reference sequence). The CDR3 totals 15 residues. The V gene end was trimmed by 9 bases and the J gene end by 3 bases; junction bases not matched to a gene: 11. CDR3 coding DNA: TGTGCCAGTAGACAGGGACGTTTGGACAATCAGCCCCAGCATTTT. It codes for CASRQGRLDNQPQHF.

This chain links TRBV9 with TRBJ2-5, with TRBD1 identical over 8 bases. Germline loops: CDR1 SGDLS, CDR2 YYNGEE. The CDR3 sequence is 16 residues long. V was pared by 0 bases and J by 4 bases, with 8 bases of the junction left unmatched. The CDR3: CASSVARGRFGETQYF. The CDR3, as DNA: TGTGCCAGCAGCGTAGCCAGGGGGCGATTCGGAGAGACCCAGTACTTC.

The chain uses TRBV6-5 and TRBJ1-2; D remains ambiguous. The CDR3 runs 12 residues. Trimming pared 4 bases from V and 8 bases from J, leaving 11 bases between. Germline assignment: CDR1 MNHEY and CDR2 SVGAGI. The CDR3, as DNA: TGTGCCAGCAGTTCTGCGGGAAGGGGCTACACCTTC. Residues: CASSSAGRGYTF.

CDR3 sequence reads: CASSYGTAGEQYF. CDR3 sequence (DNA): TGTGCCAGCAGCTATGGGACGGCTGGCGAGCAGTACTTC. The genes are TRBV7-3 and TRBJ2-7; the D call may be TRBD1 or TRBD2 (5 bases each). Trimming removed 4 bases at V and 6 bases at J, with 13 bases between. CDR3 length: 13 amino acids. The germline CDR1 and CDR2 sequences are SGHTA and FQGTGA.

The CDR3 DNA follows: TGTGCTAGTGGTTTGCCACATGGCGGGACCTACAATGAGCAGTTCTTC. Amino acids: CASGLPHGGTYNEQFF. The V gene is TRBV12-5, the J gene TRBJ2-1, with a tentative D call TRBD2 (6 bases). Trimming took off 2 bases at V and 2 bases at J, with 13 bases between the two ends. This CDR3 contains 16 residues. Germline V gene data show CDR1 as LGHNT and CDR2 as FRNRAP.

Remarks on this clone: In the same sample, other DNA sequences code for this CDR3. The chain uses TRBV28 and TRBJ2-7; D call uncertain. Between the trimmed V and J ends, which lost 6 bases and 4 bases, there was a span of 10 bases. The CDR3 spans 12 residues. Per the germline V gene, CDR1 is MDHEN and CDR2 is SYDVKM. The CDR3: CASSPLPYEQYF. CDR3 DNA: TGTGCCAGCAGCCCTCTACCGTACGAGCAGTACTTC.

The rearrangement joins TRBV18 to TRBJ2-2; 13 bases line up with TRBD2. Germline CDR1 is KGHSH and CDR2 is LQKENI. V was pared by 3 bases and J by 3 bases, with 1 base of the junction left unmatched. The CDR3 is 16 residues long. The CDR3 nucleotides read TGTGCCAGCTCACCCGGACTAGCGGGAGACACCGGGGAGCTGTTTTTT. This encodes CASSPGLAGDTGELFF. Variable domain in full (rest from reference TRBV18 and TRBJ2-2): NAGVMQNPRHLVRRRGQEARLRCSPMKGHSHVYWYRQLPEEGLKFMVYLQKENIIDESGMPKERFSAEFPKEGPSILRIQQVVRGDSAAYFCASSPGLAGDTGELFFGEGSRLTVL.

This chain connects TRBV6-5 to TRBJ1-2, with 9 positions matching TRBD1. The CDR3 has 14 residues. The germline gives CDR1 MNHEY, CDR2 SVGAGI. V was pared by 6 bases and J by 7 bases, with 9 bases of the junction left unmatched. The CDR3 loop reads CASRATGGAGGYTF. The CDR3, as DNA: TGTGCCAGCAGGGCTACAGGGGGCGCAGGTGGCTACACCTTC.